The 7 T cell receptor beta chains given below trace back to one sample, sequenced in a study of blood T cell repertoires in COVID-19. Assay: immunoSEQ multiplex PCR; the TCRdb copy retains only in-frame clones and omits some. The table shows roughly 120,000 clones, with approximately 82% occurring only once. Sequencing was carried out using peripheral blood. Source of these receptors: an older woman with acute or convalescent COVID-19.

This chain links TRBV24-1 with TRBJ1-2; 7 positions agree with TRBD1. Germline V gene sequence: CDR1 KGHDR, CDR2 SFDVKD. V shed 3 bases and J 4 bases; nucleotides not matched to a gene: 7. This CDR3 has 15 residues. The chain's CDR3 is CATSDPGTAPYGYTF. The CDR3 region has the DNA TGTGCCACCAGTGATCCCGGGACAGCTCCCTATGGCTACACCTTC.

V usage is TRBV14 and J usage is TRBJ1-2; D is uncertain. Trimming cost V 6 bases and J 8 bases, with 7 bases left between them. Germline V gene lookup returns CDR1 SGHDN and CDR2 FVKESK. The CDR3 covers 10 residues. In DNA form, the CDR3 reads TGTGCCAGCAGGCACACAGGCTACACCTTC. Translated: CASRHTGYTF.

The chain is built from TRBV24-1 and TRBJ1-3, with a weak D call TRBD1 (6 bases). V gave up 4 bases and J gave up 4 bases, with 10 bases separating them. The CDR3 consists of 14 residues. Germline CDR1 KGHDR, CDR2 SFDVKD. In DNA form, the CDR3 reads TGTGCCACCAGTGACCCAGGGGCGGGAAACACCATATATTTT. As protein: CATSDPGAGNTIYF.

This chain joins TRBV3-1 (or the pseudogene TRBV3-2) and TRBJ1-2; the D is unclear. Germline V gives CDR1 LGHDT, CDR2 YNNKEL (reference sequence). With 4 bases removed from V and 8 bases from J, the gap between germline ends came to 29 bases. The CDR3 is made up of 18 amino acids. CDR3 nucleotides: TGTGCCAGCAGCCCCTATTTCCGGGAGAATGTGTCGAGGTGCGGCTACACCTTC. Translating gives CASSPYFRENVSRCGYTF.

This clone was counted only a few times. V usage is TRBV29-1 and J usage is TRBJ1-1; 7 positions agree with TRBD1. The CDR3 contains 13 residues. The germline V gene encodes CDR1 SQVTM and CDR2 ANQGSEA. The V gene end was trimmed by 4 bases and the J gene end by 5 bases; junction bases not matched to a gene: 7. CDR3 protein: CSVGQGDRTEAFF. CDR3 in DNA: TGCAGCGTTGGTCAGGGGGATCGGACTGAAGCTTTCTTT.

CDR3 bases: TGTGCCAGCAGCACAGGGAACTCACCCCTCCACTTT. Translated, it gives CASSTGNSPLHF. This sequence joins TRBV2 and TRBJ1-6; weak D call: TRBD1 (6 bases). Germline CDR1 is SNHLY and CDR2 is FYNNEI. V lost 6 bases to trimming and J lost 10 bases, with 10 bases between them. CDR3 length: 12 residues.

The J gene is TRBJ1-3, the V gene TRBV5-4, with TRBD1 as a possible D gene (5 bases). The CDR3 consists of 13 residues. The germline gives CDR1 SGHNT, CDR2 YYREEE (reference sequence). The germline V and J ends were trimmed by 3 bases and 8 bases, with 12 bases remaining between them. This CDR3 reads CASSSQVLDTIYF. The CDR3 bases are TGTGCCAGCAGCTCACAGGTTCTGGACACCATATATTTT.